The clone carrying this TCR beta chain was seen a single time. Its matching antigen is unknown. Naive CD8 populations comprised CD45RO-negative cells positively selected for CCR7, excluding terminally differentiated effector memory CD45RA+ cells. These data originate in a study of shared clonotypes between healthy human individuals. Findings of the study overall: Clonotypes which were not shared had lower generation probabilities than clonotypes that all four donors shared. Naive CD4 clonotype sharing across several donors was 4% to 5.5%.

The repertoire was sequenced with immunoSEQ multiplex PCR; TCRdb's copy has only in-frame clones and lacks some. The top ten clones hold 24% of a sample with under 850,000 clones, nearly 95% of them seen once. The CDR3 extends over 16 amino acids. After removal of 4 bases from V and 6 bases from J, the junction contained 11 bases not matched to a gene. This chain links TRBV5-3 with TRBJ1-4, with TRBD1 matching over 8 bases. TRBV5-3 carries the ORF label, with uncertain function. This TCR was sampled from a man aged 25-45 years in good health. The sample comprised naive CD8+ T cells sorted from blood. CDR3 nucleotides: TGTGCCAGAAGCCTAGGGACAGGACAATTACATGAAAAACTGTTTTTT. Its protein product is CARSLGTGQLHEKLFF.